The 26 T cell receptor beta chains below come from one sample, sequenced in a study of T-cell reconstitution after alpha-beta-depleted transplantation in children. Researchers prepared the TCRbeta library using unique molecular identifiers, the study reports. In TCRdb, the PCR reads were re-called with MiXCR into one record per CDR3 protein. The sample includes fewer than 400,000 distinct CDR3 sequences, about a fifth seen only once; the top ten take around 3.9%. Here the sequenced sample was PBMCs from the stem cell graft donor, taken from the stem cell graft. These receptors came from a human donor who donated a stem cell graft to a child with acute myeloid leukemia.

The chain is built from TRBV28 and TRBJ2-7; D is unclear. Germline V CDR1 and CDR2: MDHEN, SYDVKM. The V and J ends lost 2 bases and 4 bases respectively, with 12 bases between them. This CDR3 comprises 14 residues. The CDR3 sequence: CASSLNGPGYEQYF. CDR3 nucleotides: TGTGCCAGCAGTTTAAACGGGCCCGGATACGAGCAGTACTTC.

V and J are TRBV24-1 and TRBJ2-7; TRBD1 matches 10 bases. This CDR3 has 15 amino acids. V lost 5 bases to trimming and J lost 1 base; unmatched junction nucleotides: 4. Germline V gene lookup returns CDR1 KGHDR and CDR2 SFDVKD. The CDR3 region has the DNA TGTGCCACCAGTGCCCGGACAGGGGGGTCCTACGAGCAGTACTTC. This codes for CATSARTGGSYEQYF.

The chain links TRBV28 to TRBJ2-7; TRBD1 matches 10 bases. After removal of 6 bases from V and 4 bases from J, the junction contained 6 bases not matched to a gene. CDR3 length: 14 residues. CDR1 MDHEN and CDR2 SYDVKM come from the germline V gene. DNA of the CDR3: TGTGCCAGCAGGACGGGACAGGGGAGGTACGAGCAGTACTTC. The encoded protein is CASRTGQGRYEQYF.

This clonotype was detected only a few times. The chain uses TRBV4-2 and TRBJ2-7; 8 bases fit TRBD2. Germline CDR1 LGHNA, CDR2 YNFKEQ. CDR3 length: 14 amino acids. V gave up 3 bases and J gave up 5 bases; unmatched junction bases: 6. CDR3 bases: TGTGCCAGCAGCCACCGGGAGGGAATGGACGAGCAGTACTTC. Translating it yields CASSHREGMDEQYF.

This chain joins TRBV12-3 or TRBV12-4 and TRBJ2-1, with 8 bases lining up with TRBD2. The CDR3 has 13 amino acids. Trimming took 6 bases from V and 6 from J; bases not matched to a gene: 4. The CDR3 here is CASRPGGVNEQFF. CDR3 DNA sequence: TGTGCCAGCAGACCGGGGGGGGTCAATGAGCAGTTCTTC.

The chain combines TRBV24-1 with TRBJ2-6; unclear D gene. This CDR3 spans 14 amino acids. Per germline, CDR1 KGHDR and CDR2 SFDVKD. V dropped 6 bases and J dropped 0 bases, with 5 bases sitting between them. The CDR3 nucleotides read TGTGCCACCAGTTCGAGCTCTGGGGCCAACGTCCTGACTTTC. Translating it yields CATSSSSGANVLTF.

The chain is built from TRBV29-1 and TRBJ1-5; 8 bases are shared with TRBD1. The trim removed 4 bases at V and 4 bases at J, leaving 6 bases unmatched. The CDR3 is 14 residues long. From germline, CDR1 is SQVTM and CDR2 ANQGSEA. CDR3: CSVATGAGNQPQHF. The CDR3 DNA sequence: TGCAGCGTTGCGACAGGGGCGGGTAATCAGCCCCAGCATTTT.

In nucleotides, the CDR3 is TGTGCCAGCAACCGGGACAGGGGACTTATTCTCAATGAGCAGTTCTTC. It is translated as CASNRDRGLILNEQFF. The rearrangement uses TRBV12-3 or TRBV12-4 and TRBJ2-1; 10 bases agree with TRBD1. CDR3 length: 16 amino acids. Losses at the gene ends were 7 bases for V and 6 bases for J; bases not matched to a gene: 12.

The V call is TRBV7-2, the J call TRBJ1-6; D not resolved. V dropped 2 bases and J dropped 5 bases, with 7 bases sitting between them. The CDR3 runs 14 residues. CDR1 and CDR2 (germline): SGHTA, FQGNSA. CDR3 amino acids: CASSLRVDNSPLHF. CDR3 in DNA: TGTGCCAGCAGCTTAAGAGTAGATAATTCACCCCTCCACTTT.

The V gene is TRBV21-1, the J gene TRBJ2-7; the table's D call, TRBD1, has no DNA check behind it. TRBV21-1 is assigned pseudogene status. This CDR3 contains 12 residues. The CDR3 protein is CASPRDGNEQYF. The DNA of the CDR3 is TGTGCCAGCCCCCGGGATGGGAACGAGCAGTACTTC.

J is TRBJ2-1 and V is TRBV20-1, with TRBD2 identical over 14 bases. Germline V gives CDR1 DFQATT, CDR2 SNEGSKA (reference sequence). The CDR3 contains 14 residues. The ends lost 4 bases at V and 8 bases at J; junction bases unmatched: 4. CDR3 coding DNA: TGCAGTGCTAAGGGACTAGCGGGGGTGCATGAGCAGTTCTTC. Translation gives CSAKGLAGVHEQFF.

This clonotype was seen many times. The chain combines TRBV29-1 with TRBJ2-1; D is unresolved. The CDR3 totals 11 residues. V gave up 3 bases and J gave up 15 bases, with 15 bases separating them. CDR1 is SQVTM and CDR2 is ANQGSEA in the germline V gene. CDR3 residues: CSVDTGPFPFF. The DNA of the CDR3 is TGCAGCGTTGACACCGGACCCTTTCCGTTCTTC.

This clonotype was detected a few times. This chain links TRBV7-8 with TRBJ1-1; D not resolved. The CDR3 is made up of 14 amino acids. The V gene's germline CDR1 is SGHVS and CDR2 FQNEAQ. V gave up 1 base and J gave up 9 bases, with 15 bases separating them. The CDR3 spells CASSLVKSIQKAFF. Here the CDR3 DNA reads TGTGCCAGCAGCTTAGTAAAAAGTATTCAGAAAGCTTTCTTT.

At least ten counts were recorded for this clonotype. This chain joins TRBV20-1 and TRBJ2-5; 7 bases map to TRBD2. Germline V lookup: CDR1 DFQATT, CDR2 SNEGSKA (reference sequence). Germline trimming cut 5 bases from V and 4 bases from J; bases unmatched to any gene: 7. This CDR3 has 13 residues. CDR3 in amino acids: CSAPPGGRETQYF. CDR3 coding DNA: TGCAGTGCTCCTCCGGGAGGTAGAGAGACCCAGTACTTC.

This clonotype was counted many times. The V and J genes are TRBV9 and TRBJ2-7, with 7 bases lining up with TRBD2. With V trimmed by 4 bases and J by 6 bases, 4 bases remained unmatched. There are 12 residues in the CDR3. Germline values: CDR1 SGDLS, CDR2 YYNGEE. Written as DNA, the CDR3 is TGTGCCAGCAGCTCCTCGGGGGGCGAGCAGTACTTC. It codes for CASSSSGGEQYF.

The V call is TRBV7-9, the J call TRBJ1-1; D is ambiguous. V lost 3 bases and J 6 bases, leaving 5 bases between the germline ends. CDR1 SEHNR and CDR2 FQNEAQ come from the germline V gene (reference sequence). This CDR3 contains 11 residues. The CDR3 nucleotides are TGTGCCAGCAGCTTTCCCGCTGAAGCTTTCTTT. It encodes CASSFPAEAFF. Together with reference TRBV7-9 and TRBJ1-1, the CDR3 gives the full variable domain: DTGVSQNPRHKITKRGQNVTFRCDPISEHNRLYWYRQTLGQGPEFLTYFQNEAQLEKSRLLSDRFSAERPKGSFSTLEIQRTEQGDSAMYLCASSFPAEAFFGQGTRLTVV.

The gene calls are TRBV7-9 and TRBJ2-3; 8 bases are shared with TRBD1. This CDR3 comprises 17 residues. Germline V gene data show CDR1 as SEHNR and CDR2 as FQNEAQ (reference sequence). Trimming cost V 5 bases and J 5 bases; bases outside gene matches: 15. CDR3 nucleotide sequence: TGTGCCAGCAGCCGCGCCGGCCAGGGGGCTTCTAGAGATACGCAGTATTTT. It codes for CASSRAGQGASRDTQYF. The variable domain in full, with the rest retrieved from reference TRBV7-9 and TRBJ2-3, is DTGVSQNPRHKITKRGQNVTFRCDPISEHNRLYWYRQTLGQGPEFLTYFQNEAQLEKSRLLSDRFSAERPKGSFSTLEIQRTEQGDSAMYLCASSRAGQGASRDTQYFGPGTRLTVL.

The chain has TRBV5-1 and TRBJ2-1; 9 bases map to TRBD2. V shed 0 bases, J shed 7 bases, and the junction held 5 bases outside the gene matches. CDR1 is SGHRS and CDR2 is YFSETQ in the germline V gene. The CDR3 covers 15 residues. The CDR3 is CASSLGSGSVNEQFF. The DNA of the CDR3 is TGCGCCAGCAGCTTGGGTAGCGGGAGTGTTAATGAGCAGTTCTTC.

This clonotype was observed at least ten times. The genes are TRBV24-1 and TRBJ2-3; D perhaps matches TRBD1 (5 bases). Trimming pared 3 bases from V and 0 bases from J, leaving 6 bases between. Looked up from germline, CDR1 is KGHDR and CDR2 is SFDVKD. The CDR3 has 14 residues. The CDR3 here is CATSDPGSTDTQYF. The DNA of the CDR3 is TGTGCCACCAGTGATCCAGGGAGCACAGATACGCAGTATTTT.

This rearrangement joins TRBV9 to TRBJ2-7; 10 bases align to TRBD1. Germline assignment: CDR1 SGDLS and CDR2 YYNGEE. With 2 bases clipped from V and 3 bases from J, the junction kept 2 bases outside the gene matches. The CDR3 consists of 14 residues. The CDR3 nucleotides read TGTGCCAGCAGCGTTAGGACAGGGGGCTACGAGCAGTACTTC. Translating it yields CASSVRTGGYEQYF.

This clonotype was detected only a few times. CDR3 amino acids: CSATRGEQPQHF. CDR3 nucleotide sequence: TGCAGTGCAACGCGGGGTGAGCAGCCCCAGCATTTT. This chain connects TRBV20-1 to TRBJ1-5, with no clear D. This CDR3 region has 12 residues. Trimming stripped 6 bases from V and 7 bases from J, with 13 bases between. From germline, CDR1 is DFQATT and CDR2 SNEGSKA (reference sequence).

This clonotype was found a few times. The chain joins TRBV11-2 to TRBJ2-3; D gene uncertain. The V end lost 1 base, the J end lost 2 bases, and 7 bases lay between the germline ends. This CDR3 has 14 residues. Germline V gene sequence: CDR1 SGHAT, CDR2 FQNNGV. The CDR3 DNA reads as TGTGCCAGCAGCTTAGTTGGCGTCACAGATACGCAGTATTTT. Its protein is CASSLVGVTDTQYF.

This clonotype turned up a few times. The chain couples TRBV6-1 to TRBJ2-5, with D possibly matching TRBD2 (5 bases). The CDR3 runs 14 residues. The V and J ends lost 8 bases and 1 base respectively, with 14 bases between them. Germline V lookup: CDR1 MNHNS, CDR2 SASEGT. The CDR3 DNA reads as TGTGCCAGCGGGCGGGTGTCGAGCCAAGAGACCCAGTACTTC. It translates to CASGRVSSQETQYF.

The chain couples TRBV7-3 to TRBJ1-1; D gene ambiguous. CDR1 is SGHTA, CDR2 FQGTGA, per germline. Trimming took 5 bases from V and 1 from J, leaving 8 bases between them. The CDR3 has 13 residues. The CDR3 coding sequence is TGTGCCAGCAGCGATGACGGGAACACTGAAGCTTTCTTT. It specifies CASSDDGNTEAFF.

The CDR3 DNA reads as TGCGCCAGCAGCTTTGGGATGGGGGGACCGGATTCACCCCTCCACTTT. Amino acid sequence: CASSFGMGGPDSPLHF. The chain uses TRBV5-1 and TRBJ1-6; D might be TRBD1 (5 bases). From germline, CDR1 is SGHRS and CDR2 YFSETQ. This CDR3 has 16 residues. V dropped 2 bases and J dropped 8 bases, with 17 bases sitting between them.

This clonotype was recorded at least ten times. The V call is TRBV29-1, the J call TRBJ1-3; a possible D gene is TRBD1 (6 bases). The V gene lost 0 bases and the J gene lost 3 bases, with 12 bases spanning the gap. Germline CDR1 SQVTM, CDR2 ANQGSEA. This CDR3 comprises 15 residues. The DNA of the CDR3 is TGCAGCGTTGAAGATCAGGGGAGATTTGGAAACACCATATATTTT. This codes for CSVEDQGRFGNTIYF.